Listed here are 26 T cell receptor beta chains from one sample, sequenced in a study of post-analysis software for immune sequencing data. Findings and limits, study-wide: TRBV5-6, TRBV5-1 and TRBV20-1 belonged to a set of roughly 5 TRBV segments that were more frequent in patients than controls.

No antigen is known for these receptors. TCR beta cDNA libraries included unique molecular identifiers. TCRdb recomputed calls from the PCR reads with MiXCR, one row per CDR3 protein. The sample consists of hundreds of thousands of distinct CDR3 sequences, about 60% of them appearing once. What was sequenced was blood. The origin of the receptors is a girl aged 2-10 years with multiple sclerosis.

This clonotype was counted between two and nine times. This chain uses TRBV2 with TRBJ2-1, with D unclear. Germline-derived CDR1 and CDR2 are SNHLY and FYNNEI. Trimming cost V 8 bases and J 0 bases, with 8 bases left between them. The CDR3 contains 13 residues. The CDR3 bases are TGTGCCAGCCCAGATAGCTCCTACAATGAGCAGTTCTTC. Its translation: CASPDSSYNEQFF.

This sequence joins TRBV29-1 and TRBJ2-5; D may be TRBD1 or TRBD2 (5 bases each). The CDR3 covers 12 residues. Germline CDR1 SQVTM, CDR2 ANQGSEA. The V gene lost 8 bases and the J gene lost 9 bases, with 19 bases spanning the gap. Written as DNA, the CDR3 is TGCAGCACAATGCGGTGGGACGAGGCCCAGTACTTC. This encodes CSTMRWDEAQYF.

This clonotype turned up a few times. The chain recombines TRBV10-3 with TRBJ1-2, with a weak D call TRBD1 (6 bases). Trimming removed 0 bases at V and 4 bases at J, with 12 bases between. The germline CDR1 and CDR2 sequences are ENHRY and SYGVKD. The CDR3 contains 15 residues. The CDR3 sequence is CAISESSDRIYGYTF. For the CDR3, the DNA is TGTGCCATCAGTGAGTCCTCTGACAGGATCTATGGCTACACCTTC.

The gene calls are TRBV10-3 and TRBJ2-7, with TRBD1 matching 8 bases. This CDR3 contains 14 residues. The germline CDR1 and CDR2 sequences are ENHRY and SYGVKD. The junction had 9 bases not matched to a gene; V was cut back by 5 bases and J by 6 bases. The CDR3 region has the DNA TGTGCCATCAGTACCGGGACAGGTCCCGTCGAGCAGTACTTC. Translation: CAISTGTGPVEQYF.

A few counts support this clonotype. The chain employs TRBV4-1 and TRBJ2-1; the D gene is possibly TRBD2 (6 bases). V lost 0 bases and J 3 bases, leaving 9 bases between the germline ends. The CDR3 is made up of 15 amino acids. The germline gives CDR1 MGHRA, CDR2 YSYEKL. The CDR3 DNA is TGCGCCAGCAGCCAAGAGTGGCGGGGCTACAATGAGCAGTTCTTC. It encodes CASSQEWRGYNEQFF.

This chain links TRBV7-2 with TRBJ1-1; perhaps TRBD1 as D (5 bases). In germline, CDR1 is SGHTA, CDR2 FQGNSA. With 5 bases removed from V and 6 bases from J, the gap between germline ends came to 13 bases. The CDR3 contains 13 residues. The CDR3 DNA reads TGTGCCAGCAGCCGAGACAGATGGGCTGAAGCTTTCTTT. Translated, it gives CASSRDRWAEAFF.

This chain links TRBV10-3 with TRBJ2-5; D not certain. From germline, CDR1 is ENHRY and CDR2 SYGVKD. The CDR3 consists of 12 residues. V lost 3 bases to trimming and J lost 5 bases, with 7 bases between them. The CDR3 DNA reads TGTGCCATCAGTGATACGAGGGAGACCCAGTACTTC. It yields the protein CAISDTRETQYF.

As to this clonotype: The junction departs from germline at one end; a sequencing error may be responsible. The V call is TRBV5-1, the J call TRBJ2-1, with 16 bases fitting TRBD2. CDR3 length: 16 residues. CDR1 is SGHRS and CDR2 is YFSETQ in the germline V gene. The CDR3 loop is CTSSSSLGLAGGEQFF. The CDR3 DNA is TGCACCAGCAGCTCCTCACTGGGACTAGCGGGAGGGGAGCAGTTCTTC. Based on the CDR3 plus reference TRBV5-1 and TRBJ2-1, the full variable domain is KAGVTQTPRYLIKTRGQQVTLSCSPISGHRSVSWYQQTPGQGLQFLFEYFSETQRNKGNFPGRFSGRQFSNSRSEMNVSTLELGDSALYLCTSSSSLGLAGGEQFFGPGTRLTVL.

V is TRBV7-9 and J is TRBJ2-2; no firm D call. There are 14 residues in the CDR3. The germline V gene has CDR1 SEHNR and CDR2 FQNEAQ (reference sequence). The V end lost 5 bases, the J end lost 7 bases, and 14 bases lay between the germline ends. CDR3 amino acids: CASSPPTEDGELFF. In DNA form, the CDR3 reads TGTGCCAGCAGCCCCCCGACCGAGGACGGGGAGCTGTTTTTT.

The J gene is TRBJ2-1, the V gene TRBV2; possibly TRBD1 for D (6 bases). Trimming shortened V by 7 bases and J by 9 bases, and 16 bases separated the two germline ends. The CDR3 totals 13 residues. Germline values: CDR1 SNHLY, CDR2 FYNNEI. CDR3: CASTVQGVGEQFF. CDR3 nucleotides: TGTGCCAGCACAGTACAGGGTGTAGGTGAGCAGTTCTTC. Drawing the rest from reference TRBV2 and TRBJ2-1, the complete variable domain is EPEVTQTPSHQVTQMGQEVILRCVPISNHLYFYWYRQILGQKVEFLVSFYNNEISEKSEIFDDQFSVERPDGSNFTLKIRSTKLEDSAMYFCASTVQGVGEQFFGPGTRLTVL.

A few counts support this clonotype. The chain has TRBV27 and TRBJ1-5, with a tentative D call TRBD1 (5 bases). The V gene lost 2 bases and the J gene lost 6 bases, with 8 bases spanning the gap. Germline CDR1 and CDR2: MNHEY and SMNVEV (reference sequence). CDR3 length: 13 residues. The CDR3 is CASSLRGVQPQHF. CDR3 nucleotides: TGTGCCAGCAGTTTACGGGGGGTTCAGCCCCAGCATTTT.

CDR3 coding DNA: TGTGCCAGCAGCATTAGCGGGAGAGAAGAGACCCAGTACTTC. As protein: CASSISGREETQYF. V gene TRBV9 combines with J gene TRBJ2-5; 9 nucleotides line up with TRBD2. Germline lookup yields CDR1 SGDLS and CDR2 YYNGEE. V shed 4 bases, J shed 3 bases, and the junction held 4 bases outside the gene matches. The CDR3 covers 14 residues.

The chain is built from TRBV6-6 and TRBJ2-3, with D possibly TRBD1 on 6 matching bases. With 4 bases removed from V and 0 bases from J, the gap between germline ends came to 11 bases. Germline V gene sequence: CDR1 MNHNY, CDR2 SVGAGI (reference sequence). The CDR3 contains 15 residues. The CDR3 sequence is CASSSGAESTDTQYF. As DNA, the CDR3 is TGTGCCAGCAGTTCAGGGGCCGAGAGCACAGATACGCAGTATTTT.

The rearrangement uses TRBV7-8 and TRBJ2-7; TRBD2 matches 9 bases. Germline V gene lookup returns CDR1 SGHVS and CDR2 FQNEAQ. This CDR3 has 15 residues. With 3 bases clipped from V and 2 bases from J, the junction kept 5 bases outside the gene matches. CDR3 sequence (DNA): TGTGCCAGCAGCTTTGGAGCGGGAGGTGCCTACGAGCAGTACTTC. Protein: CASSFGAGGAYEQYF.

This chain joins TRBV20-1 and TRBJ1-4; 8 positions agree with TRBD1. V dropped 3 bases and J dropped 5; count of bases not matched to a gene: 8. The CDR3 consists of 15 residues. In germline, CDR1 is DFQATT, CDR2 SNEGSKA (reference sequence). For the CDR3, the DNA is TGCAGTGCTAGGAGACCGACAGGGGAAAATGAAAAACTGTTTTTT. It codes for CSARRPTGENEKLFF.

The rearrangement links TRBV27 to TRBJ2-5; 8 bases align to TRBD1. V shed 6 bases and J 9 bases; nucleotides not matched to a gene: 15. Germline V gene sequence: CDR1 MNHEY, CDR2 SMNVEV (reference sequence). The CDR3 sequence is 15 residues long. CDR3 loop: CASRGQGAAPGPQYF. In DNA form, the CDR3 reads TGTGCCAGCAGGGGCCAGGGGGCGGCCCCTGGACCCCAGTACTTC.

V usage is TRBV12-3 or TRBV12-4 and J usage is TRBJ2-1; D is possibly TRBD2 (5 bases). With 6 bases removed from V and 4 bases from J, the gap between germline ends came to 10 bases. The CDR3 spans 13 residues. The CDR3 spells CASSRTFYNEQFF. CDR3 in DNA: TGTGCCAGCAGCCGGACTTTTTACAATGAGCAGTTCTTC.

J is TRBJ1-5 and V is TRBV10-3, with D hard to call. Trimming left V 2 bases short and J 6 bases short, with 8 bases between. CDR3 size: 13 residues. The germline gives CDR1 ENHRY, CDR2 SYGVKD. Here the CDR3 reads CAISEQDGQPQHF. The CDR3, as DNA: TGTGCCATCAGTGAGCAGGATGGTCAGCCCCAGCATTTT.

V is TRBV5-1 and J is TRBJ2-5, with D unclear. The CDR3 length is 13 residues. From germline, CDR1 is SGHRS and CDR2 YFSETQ. The V end lost 5 bases, the J end lost 1 base, and 9 bases lay between the germline ends. The CDR3 region has the DNA TGCGCCAGCAGGGTCGCGGCCCAAGAGACCCAGTACTTC. Protein product: CASRVAAQETQYF. The whole variable domain, remainder taken from reference TRBV5-1 and TRBJ2-5, is KAGVTQTPRYLIKTRGQQVTLSCSPISGHRSVSWYQQTPGQGLQFLFEYFSETQRNKGNFPGRFSGRQFSNSRSEMNVSTLELGDSALYLCASRVAAQETQYFGPGTRLLVL.

The rearrangement links TRBV3-1 to TRBJ1-2, with 8 bases matching TRBD1. This CDR3 has 17 residues. Germline V lookup: CDR1 LGHDT, CDR2 YNNKEL (reference sequence). Trimming removed 0 bases from V and 6 bases from J; junction bases left unmatched: 12. CDR3 sequence: CASSQESRRTGIHGYTF. Here the CDR3 DNA reads TGTGCCAGCAGCCAAGAAAGTAGAAGGACAGGGATTCATGGCTACACCTTC.

CDR3 DNA sequence: TGCGCCAGCAGCTTGACAGGGGCAGGGTCAGAGACCCAGTACTTC. Amino acid sequence: CASSLTGAGSETQYF. The chain links TRBV5-1 to TRBJ2-5, with TRBD1 matching over 7 bases. The V segment lost 1 base and the J segment 4 bases; nucleotides outside the gene matches: 7. Germline V lookup: CDR1 SGHRS, CDR2 YFSETQ. CDR3 size: 15 residues.

This rearrangement joins TRBV12-3 or TRBV12-4 to TRBJ2-5; D unresolved. This CDR3 has 13 amino acids. Trimming removed 3 bases from V and 1 base from J, with 6 bases in between. CDR3 residues: CASSLNFQETQYF. CDR3 DNA sequence: TGTGCCAGCAGTTTGAACTTCCAAGAGACCCAGTACTTC.

This clonotype was recorded a few times. The rearrangement uses TRBV9 and TRBJ2-1, with D tentatively TRBD2 (5 bases). The CDR3 length is 13 residues. With 4 bases removed from V and 6 bases from J, the gap between germline ends came to 11 bases. Germline CDR1 and CDR2: SGDLS and YYNGEE. The CDR3, as DNA: TGTGCCAGCAGCTTTCGCGGGTCCAATGAGCAGTTCTTC. Its protein product is CASSFRGSNEQFF.

This clonotype showed up just a few times. The V gene is TRBV5-1, the J gene TRBJ2-1; TRBD2 matches 10 bases. The length of the CDR3 is 15 residues. CDR1 and CDR2 from the germline V gene are SGHRS and YFSETQ. Germline trimming cut 3 bases from V and 8 bases from J; bases unmatched to any gene: 8. CDR3 in amino acids: CASSSPGLATYEQFF. The DNA for the CDR3 is TGCGCCAGCAGCTCTCCGGGACTAGCGACGTATGAGCAGTTCTTC.

This clonotype was detected only a few times. V is TRBV12-3 or TRBV12-4 and J is TRBJ1-2; the D gene is possibly TRBD1 (6 bases). V lost 5 bases and J lost 6, with 25 bases in between. The length of the CDR3 is 17 residues. This chain's CDR3 is CASSPIVGKTGYDGYTF. CDR3 DNA: TGTGCCAGCAGTCCCATAGTAGGAAAAACAGGGTACGATGGCTACACCTTC.

This chain links TRBV5-1 with TRBJ2-3; TRBD1 matches 9 bases. CDR1 SGHRS and CDR2 YFSETQ come from the germline V gene. Losses at the gene ends were 4 bases for V and 2 bases for J; bases not matched to a gene: 8. The CDR3 consists of 16 residues. The CDR3 bases are TGCGCCAGCAGCGCCAACAGGGGGCCCCCCACAGATACGCAGTATTTT. It codes for CASSANRGPPTDTQYF.